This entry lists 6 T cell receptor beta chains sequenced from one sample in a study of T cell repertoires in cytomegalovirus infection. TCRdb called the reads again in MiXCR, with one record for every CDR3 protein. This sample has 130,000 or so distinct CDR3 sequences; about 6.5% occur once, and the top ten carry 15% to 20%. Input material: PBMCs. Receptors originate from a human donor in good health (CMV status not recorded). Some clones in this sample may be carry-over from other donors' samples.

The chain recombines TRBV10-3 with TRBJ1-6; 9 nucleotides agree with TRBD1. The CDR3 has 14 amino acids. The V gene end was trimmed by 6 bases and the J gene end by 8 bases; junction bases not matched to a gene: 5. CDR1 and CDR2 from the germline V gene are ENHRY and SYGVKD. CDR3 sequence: CAIRGTGRDSPLHF. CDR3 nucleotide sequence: TGTGCCATCAGAGGGACAGGGAGGGATTCACCCCTCCACTTT.

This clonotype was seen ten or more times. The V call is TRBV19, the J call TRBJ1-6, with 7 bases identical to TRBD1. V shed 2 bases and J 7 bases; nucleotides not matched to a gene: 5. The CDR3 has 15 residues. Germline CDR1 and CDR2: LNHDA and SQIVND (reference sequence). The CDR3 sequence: CASSITGVENSPLHF. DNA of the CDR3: TGTGCCAGTAGTATAACAGGGGTAGAGAATTCACCCCTCCACTTT.

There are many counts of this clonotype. DNA for the CDR3: TGTGCCAGCAGCTTGGGCCTCTACAATGAGCAGTTCTTC. Residues: CASSLGLYNEQFF. This chain joins TRBV5-8 and TRBJ2-1; D call uncertain. The germline V gene has CDR1 SGHTS and CDR2 YDEGEE. With 0 bases removed from V and 3 bases from J, the gap between germline ends came to 4 bases. CDR3 size: 13 residues.

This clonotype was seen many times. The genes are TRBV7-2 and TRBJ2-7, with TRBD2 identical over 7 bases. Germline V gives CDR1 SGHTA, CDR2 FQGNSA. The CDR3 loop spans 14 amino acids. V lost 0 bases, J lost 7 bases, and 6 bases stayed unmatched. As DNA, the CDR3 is TGTGCCAGCAGCTTAGCCGGTCGGGGAGGGGAGCAGTACTTC. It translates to CASSLAGRGGEQYF.

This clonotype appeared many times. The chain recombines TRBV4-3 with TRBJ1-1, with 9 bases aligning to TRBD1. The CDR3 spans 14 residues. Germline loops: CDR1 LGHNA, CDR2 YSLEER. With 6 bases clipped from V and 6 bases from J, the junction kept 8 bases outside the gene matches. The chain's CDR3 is CASRSGQGAPEAFF. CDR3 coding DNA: TGCGCCAGCAGGTCGGGACAGGGAGCCCCTGAAGCTTTCTTT.

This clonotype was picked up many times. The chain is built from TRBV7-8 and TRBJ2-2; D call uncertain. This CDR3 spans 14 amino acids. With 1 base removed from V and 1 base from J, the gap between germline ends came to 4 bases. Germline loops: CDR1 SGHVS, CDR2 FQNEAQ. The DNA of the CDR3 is TGTGCCAGCAGCTTAGTTAGGAACACCGGGGAGCTGTTTTTT. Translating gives CASSLVRNTGELFF.